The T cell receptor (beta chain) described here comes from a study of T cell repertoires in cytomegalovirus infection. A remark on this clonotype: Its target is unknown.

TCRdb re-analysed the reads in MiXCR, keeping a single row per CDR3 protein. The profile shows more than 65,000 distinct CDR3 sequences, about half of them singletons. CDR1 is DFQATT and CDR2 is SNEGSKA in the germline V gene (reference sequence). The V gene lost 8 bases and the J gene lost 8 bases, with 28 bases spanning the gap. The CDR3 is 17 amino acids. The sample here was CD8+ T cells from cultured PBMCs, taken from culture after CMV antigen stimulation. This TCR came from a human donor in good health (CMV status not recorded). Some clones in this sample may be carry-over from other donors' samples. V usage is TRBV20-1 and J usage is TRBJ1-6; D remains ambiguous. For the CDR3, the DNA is TGCAGTCCTTTGGACCCGACGGGAGCCGGCTTAGATTCACCCCTCCACTTT. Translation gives CSPLDPTGAGLDSPLHF.